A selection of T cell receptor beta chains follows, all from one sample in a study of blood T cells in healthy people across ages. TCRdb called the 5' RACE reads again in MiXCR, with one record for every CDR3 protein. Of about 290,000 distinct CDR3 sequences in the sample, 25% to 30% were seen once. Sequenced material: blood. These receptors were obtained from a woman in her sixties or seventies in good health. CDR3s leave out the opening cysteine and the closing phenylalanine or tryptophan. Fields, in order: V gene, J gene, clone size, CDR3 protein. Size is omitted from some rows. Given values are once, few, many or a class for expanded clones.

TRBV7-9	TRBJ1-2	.	ASSLQPSYGYT
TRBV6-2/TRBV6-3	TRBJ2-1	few	ASSEGLAGFDNEQF
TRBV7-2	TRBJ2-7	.	ASSPQQGAPYEQY
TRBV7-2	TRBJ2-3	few	ASSSLAGVSTDTQY
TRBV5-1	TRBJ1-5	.	ASSSTGNVGQPQH
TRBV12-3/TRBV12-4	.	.	ASSLAGFGVEQF
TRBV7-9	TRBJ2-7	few	ASSLPGQGEEQY
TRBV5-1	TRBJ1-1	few	ASTLSRGTEAF
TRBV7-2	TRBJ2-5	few	ASSFWLERKQETQY
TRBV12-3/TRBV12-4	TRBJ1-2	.	ASSSPDYWGYT
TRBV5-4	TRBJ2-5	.	ASSTGDRGRETQY
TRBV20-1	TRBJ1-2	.	SATGTLYGYT
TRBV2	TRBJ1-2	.	ASTGTGPATYGYT
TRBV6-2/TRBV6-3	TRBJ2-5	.	ASCPPLPKY
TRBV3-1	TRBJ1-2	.	ASSGVHRDGYT
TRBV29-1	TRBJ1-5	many	SVEDRGARH
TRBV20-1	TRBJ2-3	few	SARISGRTDTQY
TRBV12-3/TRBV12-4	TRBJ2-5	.	ASSPPSGGPQETQY
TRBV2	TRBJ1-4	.	ASSMTGYNEKLF
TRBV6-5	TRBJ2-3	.	ASSSLAGGSTDTQY
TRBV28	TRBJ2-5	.	ASNAKGRRQETQY
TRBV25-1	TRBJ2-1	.	ASSGREGPNNEQF
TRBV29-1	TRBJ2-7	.	SVSGQGGDEQY
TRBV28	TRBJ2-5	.	ASSSGGGGQETQY